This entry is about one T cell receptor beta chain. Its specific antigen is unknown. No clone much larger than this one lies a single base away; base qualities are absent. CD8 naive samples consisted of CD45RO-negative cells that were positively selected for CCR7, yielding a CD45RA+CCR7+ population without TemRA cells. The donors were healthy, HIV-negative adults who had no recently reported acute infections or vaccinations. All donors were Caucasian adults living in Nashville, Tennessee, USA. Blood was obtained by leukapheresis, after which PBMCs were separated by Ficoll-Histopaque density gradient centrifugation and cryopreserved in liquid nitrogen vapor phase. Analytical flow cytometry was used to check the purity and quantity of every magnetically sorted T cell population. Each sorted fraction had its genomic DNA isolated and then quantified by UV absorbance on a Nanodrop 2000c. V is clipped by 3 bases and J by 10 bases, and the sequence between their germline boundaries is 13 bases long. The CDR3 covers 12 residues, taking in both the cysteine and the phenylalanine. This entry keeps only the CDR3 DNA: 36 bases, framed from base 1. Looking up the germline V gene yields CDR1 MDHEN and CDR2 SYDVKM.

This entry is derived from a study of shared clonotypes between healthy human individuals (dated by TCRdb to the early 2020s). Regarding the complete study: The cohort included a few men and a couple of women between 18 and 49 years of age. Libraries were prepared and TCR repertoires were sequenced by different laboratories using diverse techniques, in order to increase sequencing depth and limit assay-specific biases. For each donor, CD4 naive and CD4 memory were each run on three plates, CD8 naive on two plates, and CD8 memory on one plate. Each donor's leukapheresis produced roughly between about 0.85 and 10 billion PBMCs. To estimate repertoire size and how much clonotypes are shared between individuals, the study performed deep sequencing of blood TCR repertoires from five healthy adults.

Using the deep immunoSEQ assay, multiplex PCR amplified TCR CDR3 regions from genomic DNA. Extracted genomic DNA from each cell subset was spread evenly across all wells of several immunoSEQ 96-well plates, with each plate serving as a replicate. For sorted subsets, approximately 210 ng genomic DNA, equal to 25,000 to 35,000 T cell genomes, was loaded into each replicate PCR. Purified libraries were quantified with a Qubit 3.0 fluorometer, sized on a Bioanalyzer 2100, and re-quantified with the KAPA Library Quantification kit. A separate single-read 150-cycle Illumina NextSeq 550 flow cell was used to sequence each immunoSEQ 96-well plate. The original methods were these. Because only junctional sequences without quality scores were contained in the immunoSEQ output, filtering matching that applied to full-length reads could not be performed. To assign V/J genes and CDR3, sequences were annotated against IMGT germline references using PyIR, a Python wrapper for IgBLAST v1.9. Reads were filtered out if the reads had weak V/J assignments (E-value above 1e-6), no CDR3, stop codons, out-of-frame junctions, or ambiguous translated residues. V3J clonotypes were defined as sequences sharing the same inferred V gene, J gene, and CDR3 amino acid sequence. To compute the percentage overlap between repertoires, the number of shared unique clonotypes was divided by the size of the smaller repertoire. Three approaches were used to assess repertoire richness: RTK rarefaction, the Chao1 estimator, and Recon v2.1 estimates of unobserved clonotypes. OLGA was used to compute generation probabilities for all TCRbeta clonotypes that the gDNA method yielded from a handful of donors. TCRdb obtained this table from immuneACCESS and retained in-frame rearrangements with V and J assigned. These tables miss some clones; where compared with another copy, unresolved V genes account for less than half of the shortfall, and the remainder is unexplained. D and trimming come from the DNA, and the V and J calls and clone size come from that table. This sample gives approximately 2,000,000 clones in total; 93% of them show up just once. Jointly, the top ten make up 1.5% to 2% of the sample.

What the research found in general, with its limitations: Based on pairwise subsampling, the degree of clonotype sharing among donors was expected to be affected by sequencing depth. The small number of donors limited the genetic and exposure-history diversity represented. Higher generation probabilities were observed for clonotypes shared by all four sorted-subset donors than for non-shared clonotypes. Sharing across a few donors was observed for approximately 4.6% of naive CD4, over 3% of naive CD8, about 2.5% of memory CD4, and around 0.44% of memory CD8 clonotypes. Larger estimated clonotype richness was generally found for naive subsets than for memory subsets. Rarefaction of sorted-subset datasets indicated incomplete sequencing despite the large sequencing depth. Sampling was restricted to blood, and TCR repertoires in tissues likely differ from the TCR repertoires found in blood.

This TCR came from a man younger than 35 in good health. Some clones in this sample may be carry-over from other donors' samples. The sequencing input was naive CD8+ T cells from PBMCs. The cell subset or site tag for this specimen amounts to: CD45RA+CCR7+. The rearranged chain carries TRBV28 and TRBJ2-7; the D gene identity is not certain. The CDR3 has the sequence CASSFGPQVQYF. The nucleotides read TGTGCCAGCAGTTTTGGGCCGCAGGTCCAGTACTTC.